These 26 T cell receptor beta chains were all obtained from the same sample, sequenced in a study of T cells after posttransplantation cyclophosphamide. The assay was immunoSEQ multiplex PCR, and TCRdb's table has in-frame clones only and misses some. There are about 22,000 clones in the sample; about 86% occur only once, and about 12% lies in the top ten. Busulfan-fludarabine conditioning, marrow transplant, and cyclophosphamide on days +3 and +4 were administered. Source: PBMCs, taken after allogeneic stem cell transplant with posttransplant cyclophosphamide. These receptors were obtained from a female patient under 45 who received an allogeneic stem cell transplant from an unrelated donor, was CMV-positive, and had no GVHD. Part of the T cells may come from the graft donor.

V gene TRBV27 combines with J gene TRBJ2-3, with 9 bases identical to TRBD2. The V and J ends lost 4 bases and 2 bases, in that order; junction bases with no gene match: 4. The germline CDR1 and CDR2 sequences are MNHEY and SMNVEV (reference sequence). The CDR3 runs to 15 residues. CDR3 amino acids: CASSSGLALTDTQYF. CDR3 nucleotides: TGTGCCAGCAGTTCGGGACTAGCCCTCACAGATACGCAGTATTTT.

The chain is built from TRBV27 and TRBJ2-7, with unresolved D. Germline assignment: CDR1 MNHEY and CDR2 SMNVEV (reference sequence). The V and J ends lost 3 bases and 5 bases respectively, with 5 bases between them. The CDR3 has 11 residues. CDR3 in DNA: TGTGCCAGCAGTTTCGCGGACGAGCAGTACTTC. Its translation: CASSFADEQYF.

The V call is TRBV6-1, the J call TRBJ1-2; D possibly corresponds to TRBD1 (6 bases). Germline V gives CDR1 MNHNS, CDR2 SASEGT. Deletions cut 7 bases from V and 8 bases from J, with 20 bases between. The CDR3 is made up of 14 amino acids. Written as DNA, the CDR3 is TGTGCCAGCATCGACGGGCAACAGGGCCAGGGCTACACCTTC. Amino acid sequence: CASIDGQQGQGYTF.

CDR3 amino acids: CSVGGERVEQYF. The CDR3 DNA reads TGCAGCGTTGGGGGTGAGAGGGTCGAGCAGTACTTC. This chain links TRBV29-1 with TRBJ2-7; a possible D gene is TRBD2 (5 bases). V was trimmed by 4 bases and J by 6 bases, leaving 13 bases between them. Germline V gene sequence: CDR1 SQVTM, CDR2 ANQGSEA. There are 12 residues in the CDR3.

The chain is built from TRBV9 and TRBJ1-4; no firm D call. Germline-derived CDR1 and CDR2 are SGDLS and YYNGEE. The CDR3 is 14 amino acids. V gave up 4 bases and J gave up 8 bases, with 15 bases separating them. In nucleotides, the CDR3 is TGTGCCAGCAGCCCCTCGAGCTCCGGGGAAAAACTGTTTTTT. This codes for CASSPSSSGEKLFF.

The rearrangement links TRBV15 to TRBJ2-5; tentatively, D is TRBD1 (6 bases). The CDR3 spans 16 residues. Trimming stripped 0 bases from V and 2 bases from J, with 13 bases between. Germline V gives CDR1 LNHNV, CDR2 YYDKDF (reference sequence). The chain's CDR3 is CATSRDRDRSQETQYF. DNA of the CDR3: TGTGCCACCAGCAGAGATCGAGACAGGTCTCAAGAGACCCAGTACTTC.

The chain uses TRBV19 and TRBJ1-5; D may be TRBD1 (5 bases). The CDR3 runs 12 residues. The V end lost 9 bases, the J end lost 6 bases, and 12 bases lay between the germline ends. Germline values: CDR1 LNHDA, CDR2 SQIVND (reference sequence). The CDR3 nucleotides read TGTGCCAGCCAAAGGGGAATTCAGCCCCAGCATTTT. Translating it yields CASQRGIQPQHF.

Of note for this clone: One junction end disagrees with the germline gene, perhaps due to a read error. This chain connects TRBV23-1 to TRBJ2-7; D may be TRBD1 (6 bases). Being an ORF, TRBV23-1 has a function that is uncertain. The CDR3 is 10 amino acids. The CDR3 reads CATTLRWDNF. The CDR3 nucleotides read TGCGCCACCACACTGAGGTGGGACAACTTC.

This sequence joins TRBV9 and TRBJ1-4; TRBD1 matches 9 bases. The CDR3 runs to 15 residues. Trimming at V came to 4 bases and at J to 8 bases, leaving 9 bases not matched to a gene. Germline V CDR1 and CDR2: SGDLS, YYNGEE. The CDR3 protein is CASSPWTGVGEKLFF. CDR3 DNA sequence: TGTGCCAGCAGCCCGTGGACAGGGGTGGGCGAAAAACTGTTTTTT.

The chain joins TRBV4-2 to TRBJ1-3, with D uncertain. The CDR3 covers 16 residues. The germline V and J ends were trimmed by 0 bases and 3 bases, with 12 bases remaining between them. Germline lookup yields CDR1 LGHNA and CDR2 YNFKEQ. This chain's CDR3 is CASSQDLVADGNTIYF. The CDR3 nucleotides read TGTGCCAGCAGCCAAGATTTGGTTGCGGATGGAAACACCATATATTTT.

V and J are TRBV19 and TRBJ2-7, with a tentative D call TRBD1 (6 bases). V dropped 3 bases and J dropped 4 bases, with 13 bases sitting between them. Germline V gene lookup returns CDR1 LNHDA and CDR2 SQIVND (reference sequence). This CDR3 region has 14 residues. CDR3 DNA: TGTGCCAGTAGTATGGCCAGGGGAAGGTACGAGCAGTACTTC. Its translation: CASSMARGRYEQYF.

The chain recombines TRBV7-2 with TRBJ2-1, with D possibly TRBD2 on 6 matching bases. Germline CDR1 reads SGHTA; CDR2 reads FQGNSA. The V gene lost 5 bases and the J gene lost 7 bases, with 15 bases spanning the gap. CDR3 length: 14 residues. Here the CDR3 DNA reads TGTGCCAGCAGCACACGGCGTGGGAGGAATGAGCAGTTCTTC. The encoded protein is CASSTRRGRNEQFF.

The chain carries TRBV30 and TRBJ1-5, with TRBD1 matching over 11 bases. The CDR3 loop spans 14 amino acids. Germline V gene lookup returns CDR1 GTSNPN and CDR2 SVGIG (reference sequence). The V and J ends lost 0 bases and 5 bases, in that order; junction bases with no gene match: 0. The CDR3 nucleotides read TGTGCCTGGAGTGTGGACAGGGGGCATCAGCCCCAGCATTTT. It is translated as CAWSVDRGHQPQHF.

This rearrangement joins TRBV9 to TRBJ1-1; D remains ambiguous. CDR3 length: 13 amino acids. Trimming cost V 0 bases and J 5 bases, with 8 bases left between them. CDR1 SGDLS and CDR2 YYNGEE come from the germline V gene. This chain's CDR3 is CASSVGPFTEAFF. CDR3 sequence (DNA): TGTGCCAGCAGCGTAGGGCCTTTTACTGAAGCTTTCTTT.

This chain connects TRBV10-1 to TRBJ2-1; 11 nucleotides line up with TRBD2. This CDR3 comprises 17 residues. Per the germline V gene, CDR1 is WNHNN and CDR2 is SYGVQD (reference sequence). V lost 5 bases and J lost 1; bases outside the gene matches: 7. For the CDR3, the DNA is TGCGCCAGCAGTCCGGGACTAGCGGTCTCATCCTACAATGAGCAGTTCTTC. Translating gives CASSPGLAVSSYNEQFF.

The gene calls are TRBV2 and TRBJ2-1; D not resolved. Per germline, CDR1 SNHLY and CDR2 FYNNEI. The CDR3 has 15 amino acids. V dropped 1 base and J dropped 0 bases, with 7 bases sitting between them. The CDR3 is CASSEGRSSYNEQFF. CDR3 nucleotides: TGTGCCAGCAGTGAAGGGCGGAGCTCCTACAATGAGCAGTTCTTC.

This clone came up once. The J gene is TRBJ2-3, the V gene TRBV11-2; the match to TRBD2 covers 8 bases. Germline CDR1 and CDR2: SGHAT and FQNNGV. CDR3 size: 15 residues. J lost 1 base, V lost 5 bases, and 5 bases had no gene match. Here the CDR3 DNA reads TGTGCCAGCAGCCGCCGGGGGGGAGGCACAGATACGCAGTATTTT. This gives the protein CASSRRGGGTDTQYF. Filled out from reference TRBV11-2 and TRBJ2-3, the complete variable domain reads EAGVAQSPRYKIIEKRQSVAFWCNPISGHATLYWYQQILGQGPKLLIQFQNNGVVDDSQLPKDRFSAERLKGVDSTLKIQPAKLEDSAVYLCASSRRGGGTDTQYFGPGTRLTVL.

J is TRBJ2-7 and V is TRBV6-1; D perhaps matches TRBD1 (5 bases). The CDR3 runs 13 residues. V was clipped by 4 bases and J by 2 bases, with 9 bases between them. The germline V gene encodes CDR1 MNHNS and CDR2 SASEGT. The CDR3 nucleotides read TGTGCCAGCAGTGTCACAGGAGCCTACGAGCAGTACTTC. Protein sequence: CASSVTGAYEQYF.

The chain joins TRBV5-1 to TRBJ2-1; TRBD2 agrees at 9 bases. The CDR3 totals 16 residues. Germline assignment: CDR1 SGHRS and CDR2 YFSETQ. V shed 4 bases and J 2 bases; nucleotides not matched to a gene: 7. CDR3 nucleotides: TGCGCCAGCAGCGGCATAGCGGGGGACGCCTACAATGAGCAGTTCTTC. It yields the protein CASSGIAGDAYNEQFF.

The gene calls are TRBV28 and TRBJ2-6; tentative D call: TRBD1 (5 bases). The V and J ends lost 2 bases and 3 bases respectively, with 14 bases between them. This CDR3 comprises 17 residues. Per the germline V gene, CDR1 is MDHEN and CDR2 is SYDVKM. This chain's CDR3 is CASSLVDSVGGANVLTF. Here the CDR3 DNA reads TGTGCCAGCAGTTTAGTTGACAGCGTGGGTGGGGCCAACGTCCTGACTTTC.

This clone came up once. The chain carries TRBV10-3 and TRBJ2-3; TRBD2 aligns across 8 bases. Germline V CDR1 and CDR2: ENHRY, SYGVKD. This CDR3 spans 14 amino acids. The V segment lost 8 bases and the J segment 4 bases; nucleotides outside the gene matches: 8. CDR3 protein: CAIGGGLGPDTQYF. CDR3 nucleotides: TGTGCCATCGGTGGGGGACTAGGGCCAGATACGCAGTATTTT.

The chain is built from TRBV27 and TRBJ2-7, with D perhaps TRBD1 (6 bases). In germline, CDR1 is MNHEY, CDR2 SMNVEV (reference sequence). There are 14 residues in the CDR3. Trimming shortened V by 0 bases and J by 4 bases, and 10 bases separated the two germline ends. In nucleotides, the CDR3 is TGTGCCAGCAGTTTATCCGGACAGCGTTACGAGCAGTACTTC. It encodes CASSLSGQRYEQYF.

The chain recombines TRBV5-1 with TRBJ2-3; maybe TRBD2 (5 bases). The CDR3 is 14 residues long. Trimming left V 2 bases short and J 4 bases short, with 11 bases between. Germline loops: CDR1 SGHRS, CDR2 YFSETQ. CDR3 amino acids: CASSLSLAADTQYF. The CDR3 DNA reads TGCGCCAGCAGCTTAAGTCTAGCTGCAGATACGCAGTATTTT. The variable domain in full, completed from reference TRBV5-1 and TRBJ2-3, reads KAGVTQTPRYLIKTRGQQVTLSCSPISGHRSVSWYQQTPGQGLQFLFEYFSETQRNKGNFPGRFSGRQFSNSRSEMNVSTLELGDSALYLCASSLSLAADTQYFGPGTRLTVL.

This sequence joins TRBV19 and TRBJ2-7; weak D call: TRBD1 (5 bases). The CDR3 extends over 16 amino acids. Between the trimmed V and J ends, which lost 6 bases and 0 bases, there was a span of 18 bases. Germline V gene sequence: CDR1 LNHDA, CDR2 SQIVND (reference sequence). The CDR3 coding sequence is TGTGCCAGTAGCGCTTCGGGCAGGGTAAGCTCCTACGAGCAGTACTTC. Translating it yields CASSASGRVSSYEQYF.

This chain joins TRBV7-3 and TRBJ2-2, with TRBD1 matching over 8 bases. Per germline, CDR1 SGHTA and CDR2 FQGTGA. The CDR3 contains 14 residues. The trim removed 3 bases at V and 7 bases at J, leaving 4 bases unmatched. The CDR3 reads CASSFDRGNGELFF. The CDR3 region has the DNA TGTGCCAGCAGCTTCGACAGGGGTAACGGGGAGCTGTTTTTT.

This clone was recorded once. V usage is TRBV4-1 and J usage is TRBJ1-1, with 7 bases matching TRBD1. This CDR3 region has 13 residues. Unmatched junction bases numbered 6, after V lost 5 bases and J lost 6 bases. Germline loops: CDR1 MGHRA, CDR2 YSYEKL. The CDR3 DNA follows: TGCGCCAGCAGCGGGCTGAGGGGGCCTGAAGCTTTCTTT. The encoded protein is CASSGLRGPEAFF.